The source of this T cell receptor (beta chain) is a study of blood T cell repertoires in COVID-19. Study overall: COVID-19 samples, acute and convalescent, were from the United States, Italy and Spain.

Seattle's enrolled individuals joined amid active infection and were then monitored longitudinally. Source study methods: Estimated nucleated cell counts came from reference gene primer amplification. Sequencing was performed with immunoSEQ multiplex PCR; in TCRdb, only in-frame clones are kept and a portion is missing. The V and J calls and the clone size are those of that table, but D and trimming were determined from the DNA. Of 150,000 to 200,000 clones listed, more than 80% were seen once; the top ten hold more than 10%. The CDR3 extends over 14 amino acids. V was shortened by 0 bases and J by 7 bases, with 10 bases between the two germline ends. Germline CDR1 and CDR2: LNHNV and YYDKDF (reference sequence).

The chain links TRBV15 to TRBJ2-1; D ambiguous. This TCR was sampled from a woman older than 75 with COVID-19, enrolled during active disease. The specimen was peripheral blood. The CDR3 spells CATSRDGRWNEQFF. CDR3 nucleotide sequence: TGTGCCACCAGCAGAGATGGGCGTTGGAATGAGCAGTTCTTC.